The rows below give T cell receptor beta chains drawn from one sample of a study of blood T cell repertoires in COVID-19. Produced via immunoSEQ multiplex PCR; TCRdb's table is partial and in-frame only. The sample carries over 70,000 clones, 77% recorded once. Material: peripheral blood. The receptors originated from a woman aged 80 or over with acute or convalescent COVID-19. Each CDR3 is given with its conserved first and last residue. Each record gives: V gene, J gene, CDR3 protein.

>TRBV28|TRBJ2-7
CASSTGTGDKGYEQYF
>TRBV28|TRBJ1-4
CASTTVGGAGEKLFF
>TRBV7-2|TRBJ2-2
CASSPYTGELFF
>TRBV28|TRBJ2-1
CASSSAGGPYNEQFF
>TRBV29-1|TRBJ1-4
CSVESENEKLFF
>TRBV11-2|TRBJ2-7
CASSFGYRDPYEQYF
>TRBV7-3|TRBJ2-1
CASSITSGTNNEQFF
>TRBV2|TRBJ2-7
CASRPVAYEQYF
>TRBV28|TRBJ1-1
CASSSGQGMNTEAFF
>TRBV4-3|TRBJ1-5
CASSQDSAGEQPQHF
>TRBV12-2|TRBJ1-3
CASRFRCEGGCSGNTIYF
>TRBV19|TRBJ1-2
CASSMMAGPYGYTF
>TRBV27|TRBJ2-5
CASKGTSVTQYF
>TRBV4-1|TRBJ2-2
CASSLERNTGELFF